There are a few counts of the clone carrying this T cell receptor beta chain. Its antigen is unidentified. Amplified regions were TCR beta CDR3 sequences from RNA transcripts. When the TCR CDR3 underwent first-round RT-PCR, the HTBI primer set was used. MiXCR, run by TCRdb on the multiplex PCR reads, gives a single entry per CDR3 protein. Among 650,000 to 750,000 distinct CDR3 sequences listed, about 15% were seen once. The patients, who ranged from 18 to 65 in age, presented with newly diagnosed hyperthyroidism lasting under 2 months. This entry belongs to a study of T cells in Graves' hyperthyroidism and ophthalmopathy. Study-wide results and caveats: Most clonotypes that expanded in the thyroid above 0.001 also showed up in blood.

What was sequenced was blood. The sequence derives from a woman between 18 and 30 years old with Graves' hyperthyroidism.

Here the CDR3 DNA reads TGTGCCAGCAGTTTTAAATACACCGGGGAGCTGTTTTTT. The encoded protein is CASSFKYTGELFF. The chain joins TRBV27 to TRBJ2-2; D gene ambiguous. The germline V and J ends were trimmed by 3 bases and 3 bases, with 5 bases remaining between them. The CDR3 is made up of 13 amino acids. Germline CDR1 reads MNHEY; CDR2 reads SMNVEV (reference sequence).